The 26 T cell receptor beta chains below come from one sample, sequenced in a study of cytomegalovirus exposure and HLA in healthy donors. Amplification used 60 Vbeta primers and 13 Jbeta primers. Assay: immunoSEQ multiplex PCR; the TCRdb copy retains only in-frame clones and omits some. This table has around 110,000 clones, around 81% appearing once. The sequenced material came from PBMCs. The receptors were gathered from a woman aged 30 to 39 in good health and CMV-seronegative.

The chain recombines TRBV5-1 with TRBJ1-1; 7 bases are shared with TRBD1. The CDR3 is 14 residues long. Germline assignment: CDR1 SGHRS and CDR2 YFSETQ. The ends lost 0 bases at V and 5 bases at J; junction bases unmatched: 4. CDR3 sequence: CASSLGQGGTEAFF. The CDR3 DNA reads TGCGCCAGCAGCTTGGGTCAGGGGGGTACTGAAGCTTTCTTT.

This clone was seen only a few times. This chain connects TRBV18 to TRBJ2-5; D is possibly TRBD2 (5 bases). V was clipped by 1 base and J by 2 bases, with 8 bases between them. Germline V gives CDR1 KGHSH, CDR2 LQKENI. This CDR3 has 14 amino acids. CDR3 sequence: CASSPLTGQETQYF. Written as DNA, the CDR3 is TGTGCCAGCTCACCACTTACGGGACAAGAGACCCAGTACTTC.

The chain recombines TRBV14 with TRBJ2-7; D perhaps matches TRBD2 (5 bases). The CDR3 loop spans 13 amino acids. The germline V gene encodes CDR1 SGHDN and CDR2 FVKESK. Trimming left V 6 bases short and J 3 bases short, with 12 bases between. The CDR3 DNA is TGTGCCAGCAGGCTGACTGGGAGCTACGAGCAGTACTTC. Its protein product is CASRLTGSYEQYF.

This chain connects TRBV5-1 to TRBJ2-1; TRBD2 agrees at 12 bases. V shed 0 bases, J shed 0 bases, and the junction held 4 bases outside the gene matches. The germline V gene encodes CDR1 SGHRS and CDR2 YFSETQ. This CDR3 comprises 18 residues. Here the CDR3 DNA reads TGCGCCAGCAGCTTGGGCCTAGCGGGAGGGCACTCCTACAATGAGCAGTTCTTC. Translation: CASSLGLAGGHSYNEQFF.

The V and J genes are TRBV11-3 and TRBJ2-1, with D perhaps matching TRBD2 (6 bases). Per germline, CDR1 SGHNT and CDR2 YENEEA. The CDR3 extends over 17 amino acids. With 1 base removed from V and 0 bases from J, the gap between germline ends came to 13 bases. CDR3 sequence reads: CASSLGIAASSYNEQFF. The CDR3 bases are TGTGCCAGCAGCTTAGGGATAGCGGCCAGCTCCTACAATGAGCAGTTCTTC.

The V and J genes are TRBV6-1 and TRBJ1-2; D gene unclear. Germline CDR1 MNHNS, CDR2 SASEGT. The CDR3 is made up of 13 amino acids. V was shortened by 1 base and J by 4 bases, with 7 bases between the two germline ends. This chain's CDR3 is CASSEVSAYGYTF. The DNA for the CDR3 is TGTGCCAGCAGTGAAGTCAGTGCCTATGGCTACACCTTC.

The V gene is TRBV6-5, the J gene TRBJ2-5; D may be TRBD2 (5 bases). Germline V gene sequence: CDR1 MNHEY, CDR2 SVGAGI. There are 14 residues in the CDR3. With 3 bases removed from V and 1 base from J, the gap between germline ends came to 9 bases. CDR3 DNA: TGTGCCAGCAGTTATCTGGCGGGCCAAGAGACCCAGTACTTC. Translation gives CASSYLAGQETQYF.

This clone occurred a few times. This rearrangement joins TRBV10-3 to TRBJ2-7, with D tentatively TRBD2 (5 bases). Per germline, CDR1 ENHRY and CDR2 SYGVKD. The CDR3 length is 16 residues. With 7 bases removed from V and 1 base from J, the gap between germline ends came to 20 bases. Here the CDR3 DNA reads TGTGCCATCATGGAGGTAGGCGGGCCTGGGTCCTACGAGCAGTACTTC. It translates to CAIMEVGGPGSYEQYF.

This clone has a single count. The chain links TRBV5-4 to TRBJ1-4; 8 bases match TRBD1. Germline CDR1 and CDR2: SGHNT and YYREEE (reference sequence). This CDR3 is 14 amino acids long. V dropped 2 bases and J dropped 7; count of bases not matched to a gene: 4. This chain's CDR3 is CASSFQGAGEKLFF. The DNA for the CDR3 is TGTGCCAGCAGCTTTCAGGGGGCCGGTGAAAAACTGTTTTTT.

The chain couples TRBV7-9 to TRBJ2-5, with TRBD2 as a possible D gene (6 bases). Deletions cut 4 bases from V and 1 base from J, with 13 bases between. The CDR3 runs to 15 residues. The V gene's germline CDR1 is SEHNR and CDR2 FQNEAQ (reference sequence). The CDR3 DNA is TGTGCCAGCAGCTACGAAGCGGGTGGCCAAGAGACCCAGTACTTC. This translates into CASSYEAGGQETQYF. Full variable domain (remainder filled in from reference TRBV7-9 and TRBJ2-5): DTGVSQNPRHKITKRGQNVTFRCDPISEHNRLYWYRQTLGQGPEFLTYFQNEAQLEKSRLLSDRFSAERPKGSFSTLEIQRTEQGDSAMYLCASSYEAGGQETQYFGPGTRLLVL.

There are a few counts of this clone. The rearrangement joins TRBV5-6 to TRBJ2-5; 8 bases align to TRBD1. From germline, CDR1 is SGHDT and CDR2 YYEEEE. J gave up 3 bases and V 2 bases, and 6 bases lay outside the gene matches. This CDR3 is 15 amino acids long. The CDR3 nucleotides are TGTGCCAGCAGCTTTCGCAGGGGGCTGGAAGAGACCCAGTACTTC. The encoded protein is CASSFRRGLEETQYF.

This chain uses TRBV23-1 with TRBJ2-5, with a weak D call TRBD1 (6 bases). TRBV23-1 is assigned to the ORF class and has an uncertain function. CDR3 length equals 14 residues. Deletions cut 1 base from V and 7 bases from J, with 13 bases between. The CDR3 reads CASSQFSGAGTQYF. The CDR3 bases are TGCGCCAGCAGTCAATTTTCAGGGGCAGGGACCCAGTACTTC.

This chain joins TRBV5-1 and TRBJ1-1; 11 bases agree with TRBD1. There are 16 residues in the CDR3. Germline V CDR1 and CDR2: SGHRS, YFSETQ. Trimming cost V 5 bases and J 4 bases; bases outside gene matches: 10. The CDR3, as DNA: TGCGCCAGCAGTTTTGGACAGGGGGCTAGTAGCACTGAAGCTTTCTTT. Residues: CASSFGQGASSTEAFF.

The J gene is TRBJ2-5, the V gene TRBV29-1; D is unresolved. V was clipped by 5 bases and J by 5 bases, with 9 bases between them. Germline CDR1 SQVTM, CDR2 ANQGSEA. The CDR3 consists of 11 residues. CDR3 in amino acids: CSVFPRETQYF. In DNA form, the CDR3 reads TGCAGCGTTTTCCCGCGTGAGACCCAGTACTTC.

The gene calls are TRBV19 and TRBJ1-1; 8 bases map to TRBD1. This CDR3 is built from 13 residues. From germline, CDR1 is LNHDA and CDR2 SQIVND (reference sequence). Trimming cost V 6 bases and J 7 bases; bases outside gene matches: 7. The DNA of the CDR3 is TGTGCCAGTAGCGCAGCGGACAGGGATGAAGCTTTCTTT. It encodes CASSAADRDEAFF.

This clone was seen a handful of times. The CDR3 nucleotides read TGTGCCAGCTCACCACGGCAGAACACCGGGGAGCTGTTTTTT. Its translation: CASSPRQNTGELFF. The chain employs TRBV18 and TRBJ2-2; no firm D call. V was cut by 1 base and J by 1 base, with 4 bases left in between. Germline V gene sequence: CDR1 KGHSH, CDR2 LQKENI. The CDR3 contains 14 residues.

This clone is a singleton in its sample. The chain couples TRBV6-6 to TRBJ1-1, with D uncertain. Trimming removed 2 bases at V and 1 base at J, with 8 bases between. The CDR3 consists of 14 residues. Looked up from germline, CDR1 is MNHNY and CDR2 is SVGAGI (reference sequence). The CDR3 coding sequence is TGTGCCAGCAGTTACCGGGGTCCGAACACTGAAGCTTTCTTT. This sequence encodes CASSYRGPNTEAFF.

The chain uses TRBV28 and TRBJ2-4, with D possibly matching TRBD2 (5 bases). Germline V gene data show CDR1 as MDHEN and CDR2 as SYDVKM. Trimming pared 5 bases from V and 0 bases from J, leaving 11 bases between. The length of the CDR3 is 15 residues. CDR3 nucleotides: TGTGCCAGCAGTGTCCGAGGGCTAGCCAAAAACATTCAGTACTTC. Translation: CASSVRGLAKNIQYF.

The chain carries TRBV6-6 and TRBJ2-7, with TRBD1 identical over 8 bases. Germline CDR1 reads MNHNY; CDR2 reads SVGAGI (reference sequence). The V segment lost 2 bases and the J segment 2 bases; nucleotides outside the gene matches: 5. This CDR3 region has 15 residues. The DNA of the CDR3 is TGTGCCAGCAGTTACGCGACAGGGGCTGCCTACGAGCAGTACTTC. Its translation is CASSYATGAAYEQYF.

In DNA, the CDR3 is TGTGCCAGCACCATGACAGGGACGACCTACAATGAGCAGTTCTTC. It codes for CASTMTGTTYNEQFF. The rearrangement uses TRBV6-1 and TRBJ2-1; 7 bases fit TRBD1. Looked up from germline, CDR1 is MNHNS and CDR2 is SASEGT. This CDR3 has 15 amino acids. The V segment lost 7 bases and the J segment 2 bases; nucleotides outside the gene matches: 8.

This sequence joins TRBV5-4 and TRBJ2-1, with 7 bases matching TRBD2. The CDR3 runs to 15 residues. V dropped 4 bases and J dropped 9; count of bases not matched to a gene: 13. Germline CDR1 SGHNT, CDR2 YYREEE (reference sequence). In nucleotides, the CDR3 is TGTGCCAGCAGCGAAAGCGGGACGGTCTCAGGTGAGCAGTTCTTC. It is translated as CASSESGTVSGEQFF. Variable domain in full (rest from reference TRBV5-4 and TRBJ2-1): ETGVTQSPTHLIKTRGQQVTLRCSSQSGHNTVSWYQQALGQGPQFIFQYYREEENGRGNFPPRFSGLQFPNYSSELNVNALELDDSALYLCASSESGTVSGEQFFGPGTRLTVL.

The chain is built from TRBV5-1 and TRBJ2-7; 7 bases agree with TRBD1. This CDR3 is 15 amino acids long. The germline V gene encodes CDR1 SGHRS and CDR2 YFSETQ. J gave up 0 bases and V 1 base, and 4 bases lay outside the gene matches. CDR3 bases: TGCGCCAGCAGCTTGAACAGGGGTAGCTCCTACGAGCAGTACTTC. Translated: CASSLNRGSSYEQYF. The full variable domain, rest sourced from reference TRBV5-1 and TRBJ2-7, is KAGVTQTPRYLIKTRGQQVTLSCSPISGHRSVSWYQQTPGQGLQFLFEYFSETQRNKGNFPGRFSGRQFSNSRSEMNVSTLELGDSALYLCASSLNRGSSYEQYFGPGTRLTVT.

The chain employs TRBV7-2 and TRBJ2-1; 8 bases align to TRBD2. The CDR3 sequence is 15 residues long. Trimming at V came to 5 bases and at J to 4 bases, leaving 7 bases not matched to a gene. Germline V gene data show CDR1 as SGHTA and CDR2 as FQGNSA. CDR3 sequence: CASSQTGGGYNEQFF. Here the CDR3 DNA reads TGTGCCAGCAGCCAAACGGGAGGGGGTTACAATGAGCAGTTCTTC.

The chain carries TRBV27 and TRBJ2-1; TRBD2 is a possible D gene (6 bases). The CDR3 has 13 residues. Germline CDR1 and CDR2: MNHEY and SMNVEV (reference sequence). Trimming stripped 3 bases from V and 8 bases from J, with 11 bases between. The CDR3 sequence is CASSLGEDYEQFF. CDR3 bases: TGTGCCAGCAGTTTGGGGGAGGACTATGAGCAGTTCTTC.

The J gene is TRBJ1-1, the V gene TRBV9; D possibly corresponds to TRBD1 (5 bases). The V gene lost 4 bases and the J gene lost 4 bases, with 8 bases spanning the gap. CDR1 and CDR2 (germline): SGDLS, YYNGEE. This CDR3 contains 12 residues. This CDR3 is CASSSGSTEAFF. The CDR3 nucleotides read TGTGCCAGCAGCTCAGGGTCCACTGAAGCTTTCTTT.

This clone occurred once. In DNA form, the CDR3 reads TGTGCCAGCAGTGAATCTGGGATCCGGGGGAGGCGGCAGTTCTTC. Translating it yields CASSESGIRGRRQFF. This sequence joins TRBV25-1 and TRBJ2-1; tentative D call: TRBD2 (6 bases). This CDR3 has 15 amino acids. Germline V CDR1 and CDR2: MGHDK, SYGVNS. V lost 1 base and J 12 bases, leaving 19 bases between the germline ends. The full variable domain, with the rest looked up from reference TRBV25-1 and TRBJ2-1, is EADIYQTPRYLVIGTGKKITLECSQTMGHDKMYWYQQDPGMELHLIHYSYGVNSTEKGDLSSESTVSRIRTEHFPLTLESARPSHTSQYLCASSESGIRGRRQFFGPGTRLTVL.